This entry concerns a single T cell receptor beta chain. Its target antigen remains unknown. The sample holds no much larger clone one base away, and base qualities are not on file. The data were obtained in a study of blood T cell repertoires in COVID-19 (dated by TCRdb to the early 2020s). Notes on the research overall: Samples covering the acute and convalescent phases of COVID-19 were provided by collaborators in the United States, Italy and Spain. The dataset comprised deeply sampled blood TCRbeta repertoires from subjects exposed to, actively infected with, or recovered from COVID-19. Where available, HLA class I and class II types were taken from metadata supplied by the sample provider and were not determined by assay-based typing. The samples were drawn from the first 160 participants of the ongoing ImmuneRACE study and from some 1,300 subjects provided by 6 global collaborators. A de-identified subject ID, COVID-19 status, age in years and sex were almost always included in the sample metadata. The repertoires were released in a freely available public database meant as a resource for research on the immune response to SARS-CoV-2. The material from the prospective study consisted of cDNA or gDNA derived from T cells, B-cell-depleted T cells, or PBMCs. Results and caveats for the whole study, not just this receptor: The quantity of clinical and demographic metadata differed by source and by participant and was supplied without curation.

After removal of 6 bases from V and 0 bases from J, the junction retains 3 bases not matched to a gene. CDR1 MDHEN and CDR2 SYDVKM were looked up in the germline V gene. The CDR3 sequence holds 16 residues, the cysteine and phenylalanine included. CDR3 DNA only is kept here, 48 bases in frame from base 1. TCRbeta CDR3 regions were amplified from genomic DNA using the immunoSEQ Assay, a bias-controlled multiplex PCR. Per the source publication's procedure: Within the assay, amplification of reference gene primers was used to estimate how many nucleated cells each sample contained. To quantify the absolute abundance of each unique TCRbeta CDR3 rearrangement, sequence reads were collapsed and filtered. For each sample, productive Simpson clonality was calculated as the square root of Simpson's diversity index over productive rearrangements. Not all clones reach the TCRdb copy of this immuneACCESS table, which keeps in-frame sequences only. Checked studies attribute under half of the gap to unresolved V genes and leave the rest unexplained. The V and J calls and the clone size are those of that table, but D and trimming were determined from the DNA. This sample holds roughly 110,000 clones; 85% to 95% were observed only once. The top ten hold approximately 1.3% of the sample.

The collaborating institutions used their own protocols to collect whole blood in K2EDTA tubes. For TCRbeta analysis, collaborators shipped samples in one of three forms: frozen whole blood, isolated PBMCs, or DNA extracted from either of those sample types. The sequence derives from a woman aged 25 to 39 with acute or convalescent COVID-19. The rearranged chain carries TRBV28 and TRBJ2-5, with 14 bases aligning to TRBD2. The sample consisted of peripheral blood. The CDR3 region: CASSGTSGGHQETQYF. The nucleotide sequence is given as TGTGCCAGCAGCGGGACTAGCGGGGGACACCAAGAGACCCAGTACTTC.